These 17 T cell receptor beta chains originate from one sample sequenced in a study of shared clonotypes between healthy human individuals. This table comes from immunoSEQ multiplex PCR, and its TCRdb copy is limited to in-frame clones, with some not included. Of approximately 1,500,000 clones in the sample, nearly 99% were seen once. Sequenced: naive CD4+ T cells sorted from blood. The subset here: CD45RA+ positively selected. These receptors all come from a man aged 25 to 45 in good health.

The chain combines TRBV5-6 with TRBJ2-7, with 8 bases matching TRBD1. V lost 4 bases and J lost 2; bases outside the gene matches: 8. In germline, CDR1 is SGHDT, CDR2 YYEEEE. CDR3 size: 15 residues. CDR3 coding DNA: TGTGCCAGCAGCACCCTCAGGGGGCCCGCCTACGAGCAGTACTTC. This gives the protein CASSTLRGPAYEQYF.

The CDR3 DNA reads as TGTGCCAGTAGTATGGGCGTACGGGGGCAGTTCTTC. This codes for CASSMGVRGQFF. The gene calls are TRBV19 and TRBJ2-1, with D perhaps TRBD2 (5 bases). CDR3 length: 12 residues. Trimming removed 3 bases at V and 12 bases at J, with 12 bases between. Germline CDR1 is LNHDA and CDR2 is SQIVND (reference sequence).

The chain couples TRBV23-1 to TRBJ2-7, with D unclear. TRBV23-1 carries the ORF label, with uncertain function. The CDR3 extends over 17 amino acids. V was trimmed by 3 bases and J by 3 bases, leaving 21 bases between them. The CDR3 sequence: CASSHSRVHRVFYEQYF. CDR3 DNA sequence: TGCGCCAGCAGTCACTCCCGAGTCCACCGAGTGTTCTACGAGCAGTACTTC.

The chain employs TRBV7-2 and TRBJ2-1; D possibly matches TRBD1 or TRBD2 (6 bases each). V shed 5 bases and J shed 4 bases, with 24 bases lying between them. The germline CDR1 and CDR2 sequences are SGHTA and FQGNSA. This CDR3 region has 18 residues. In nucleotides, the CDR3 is TGTGCCAGCAGCGGGTACAGGGTACGGGAGCCCTTTTACAATGAGCAGTTCTTC. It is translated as CASSGYRVREPFYNEQFF.

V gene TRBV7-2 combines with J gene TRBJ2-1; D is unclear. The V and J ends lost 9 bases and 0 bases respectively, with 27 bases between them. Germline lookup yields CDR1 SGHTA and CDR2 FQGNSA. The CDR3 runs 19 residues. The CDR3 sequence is CARSKQDSFRLSSYNEQFF. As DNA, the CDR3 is TGTGCCAGATCCAAACAAGACTCCTTCAGACTTAGCTCCTACAATGAGCAGTTCTTC.

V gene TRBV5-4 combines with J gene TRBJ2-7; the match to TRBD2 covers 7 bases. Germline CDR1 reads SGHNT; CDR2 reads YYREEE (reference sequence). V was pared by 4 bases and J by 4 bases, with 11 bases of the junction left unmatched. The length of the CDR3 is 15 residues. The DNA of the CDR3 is TGTGCCAGCAGCCGCGGGGGAGGGAGCGGGTACGAGCAGTACTTC. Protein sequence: CASSRGGGSGYEQYF.

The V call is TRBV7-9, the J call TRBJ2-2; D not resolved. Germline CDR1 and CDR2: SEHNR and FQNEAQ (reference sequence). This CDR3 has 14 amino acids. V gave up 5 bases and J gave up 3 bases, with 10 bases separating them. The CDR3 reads CASSPRSDTGELFF. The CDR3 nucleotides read TGTGCCAGCAGCCCCCGTTCGGACACCGGGGAGCTGTTTTTT.

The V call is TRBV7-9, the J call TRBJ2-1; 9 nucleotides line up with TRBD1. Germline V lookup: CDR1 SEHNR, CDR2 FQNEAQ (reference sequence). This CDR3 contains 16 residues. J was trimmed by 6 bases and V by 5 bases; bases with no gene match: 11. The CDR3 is CASSPTGTGFVNEQFF. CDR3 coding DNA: TGTGCCAGCAGCCCTACCGGGACAGGGTTTGTCAATGAGCAGTTCTTC.

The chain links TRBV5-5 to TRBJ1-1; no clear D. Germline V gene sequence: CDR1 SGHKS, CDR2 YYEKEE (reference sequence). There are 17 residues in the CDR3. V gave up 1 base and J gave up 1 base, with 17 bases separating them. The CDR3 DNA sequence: TGTGCCAGCAGCTTGTTTATTCGACAAGGGAAGAACACTGAAGCTTTCTTT. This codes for CASSLFIRQGKNTEAFF.

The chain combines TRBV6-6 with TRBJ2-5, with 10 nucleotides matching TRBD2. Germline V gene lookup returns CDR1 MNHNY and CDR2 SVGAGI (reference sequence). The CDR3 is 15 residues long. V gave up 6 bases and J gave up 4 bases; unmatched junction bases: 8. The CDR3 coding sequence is TGTGCCAGCAGAAGACTAGCGGGTGGAGGAGAGACCCAGTACTTC. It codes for CASRRLAGGGETQYF.

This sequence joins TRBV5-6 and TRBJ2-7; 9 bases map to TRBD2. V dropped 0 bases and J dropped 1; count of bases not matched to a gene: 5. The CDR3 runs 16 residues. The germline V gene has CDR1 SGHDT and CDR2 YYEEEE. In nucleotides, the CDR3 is TGTGCCAGCAGCTTGGGGGCTAGCGGGAATTCCTACGAGCAGTACTTC. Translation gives CASSLGASGNSYEQYF.

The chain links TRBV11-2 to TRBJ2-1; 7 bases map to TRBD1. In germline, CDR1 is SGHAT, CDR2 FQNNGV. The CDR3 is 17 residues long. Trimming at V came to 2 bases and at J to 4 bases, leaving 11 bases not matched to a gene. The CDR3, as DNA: TGTGCCAGCAGCTTACGGTTAAGAGGGGGCTTATACAATGAGCAGTTCTTC. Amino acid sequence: CASSLRLRGGLYNEQFF.

The CDR3 nucleotides are TGTGCCAGCAGCTTAAATAACGTGGGGTCGGGAAACACCATATATTTT. It specifies CASSLNNVGSGNTIYF. This sequence joins TRBV7-8 and TRBJ1-3; D is undetermined. V lost 2 bases, J lost 4 bases, and 15 bases lay in between. Per the germline V gene, CDR1 is SGHVS and CDR2 is FQNEAQ. The CDR3 covers 16 residues.

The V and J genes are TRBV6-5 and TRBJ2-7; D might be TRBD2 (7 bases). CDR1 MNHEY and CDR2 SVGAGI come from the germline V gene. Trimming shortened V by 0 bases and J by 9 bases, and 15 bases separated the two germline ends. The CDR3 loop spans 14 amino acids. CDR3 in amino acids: CASSYSGRGPGQYF. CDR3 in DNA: TGTGCCAGCAGTTACTCGGGGCGGGGGCCTGGGCAGTACTTC.

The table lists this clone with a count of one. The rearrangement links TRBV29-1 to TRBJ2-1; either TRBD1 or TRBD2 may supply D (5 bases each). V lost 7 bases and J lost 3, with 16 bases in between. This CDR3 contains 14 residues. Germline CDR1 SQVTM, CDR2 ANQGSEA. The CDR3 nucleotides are TGCAGCGCTGGGTCAGGGACCCTCTACAATGAGCAGTTCTTC. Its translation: CSAGSGTLYNEQFF.

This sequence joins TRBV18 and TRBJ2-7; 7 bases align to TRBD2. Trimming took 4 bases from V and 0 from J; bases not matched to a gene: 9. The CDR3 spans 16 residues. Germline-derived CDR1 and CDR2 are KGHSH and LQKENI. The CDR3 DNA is TGTGCCAGCTCACTCTTTAGCGGGCCAAGCTCCTACGAGCAGTACTTC. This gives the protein CASSLFSGPSSYEQYF.

The CDR3 DNA sequence: TGTGCCAGCAGCTTTAGCTCGGGACCGAGCCAAGAGACCCAGTACTTC. It specifies CASSFSSGPSQETQYF. The chain links TRBV13 to TRBJ2-5, with D perhaps given as TRBD1 or TRBD2 (5 bases each). Germline V lookup: CDR1 PRHDT, CDR2 FYEKMQ (reference sequence). Trimming cost V 3 bases and J 1 base, with 15 bases left between them. The CDR3 extends over 16 amino acids.